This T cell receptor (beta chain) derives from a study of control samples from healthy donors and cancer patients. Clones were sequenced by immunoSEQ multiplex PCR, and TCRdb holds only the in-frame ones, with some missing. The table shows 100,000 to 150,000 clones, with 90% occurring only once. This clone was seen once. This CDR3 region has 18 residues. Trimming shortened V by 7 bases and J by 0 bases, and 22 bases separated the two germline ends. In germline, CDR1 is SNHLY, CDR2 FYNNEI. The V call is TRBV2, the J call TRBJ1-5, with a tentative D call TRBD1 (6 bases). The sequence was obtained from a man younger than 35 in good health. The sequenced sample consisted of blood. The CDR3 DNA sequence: TGTGCCAGCACCCCGCTAACGGGTACAGGGAATAGCAATCAGCCCCAGCATTTT. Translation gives CASTPLTGTGNSNQPQHF.